This paragraph covers one TCR beta chain sequence. Its cognate antigen is unknown. With 60 Vbeta and 13 Jbeta primers, the PCR was carried out. Some clones are missing from TCRdb's copy, which holds only in-frame ones; the method was immunoSEQ multiplex PCR. Found here are approximately 90,000 clones, under 85% of them singletons; the top ten hold 1.1% to 1.5%. These data are taken from a study of cytomegalovirus exposure and HLA in healthy donors. General observations from the study: Only CMV serostatus was available as immune exposure information. The listing of roughly 160 TCR beta chains classed them as cytomegalovirus-associated. Using a false discovery rate of 0.05, a later analysis showed that 15,000 to 20,000 TCR beta sequences were associated with HLA alleles. In vitro experiments confirmed that a few CMV-associated chains were specific for CMV antigens.

Per the germline V gene, CDR1 is SGHVS and CDR2 is FNYEAQ. This CDR3 region has 16 residues. Trimming pared 7 bases from V and 4 bases from J, leaving 19 bases between. This chain uses TRBV7-6 with TRBJ2-2, with D maybe TRBD2 (6 bases). Specimen: PBMCs. This receptor was taken from a male donor in good health and CMV-seronegative. The CDR3 protein is CASTPRRGSGTGELFF. The CDR3 DNA reads as TGTGCCAGCACCCCCCGGAGGGGTAGTGGCACCGGGGAGCTGTTTTTT.